A single sample is the source of the 2 T cell receptor beta chains below, sequenced in a study of CD8 T cells in Susac syndrome. Random hexamers primed reverse transcription of about 0.5 to 1 ug RNA. Via MiXCR, TCRdb re-called the immunoSEQ multiplex PCR reads, giving one row per CDR3 protein. The sample gives about 150,000 distinct CDR3 sequences, about 95% of which show up once; 0.15% is in the top ten. The source material was CD8+ T cells from PBMCs. The receptors shown here come from a human donor with multiple sclerosis.

Only one count was recorded for this clonotype. The J gene is TRBJ2-7, the V gene TRBV29-1; D may be TRBD1 (5 bases). Trimming pared 8 bases from V and 0 bases from J, leaving 14 bases between. Germline assignment: CDR1 SQVTM and CDR2 ANQGSEA. This CDR3 comprises 13 residues. CDR3 region: CSILTDLSYEQYF. DNA for the CDR3: TGCAGCATTCTGACAGACCTCTCCTACGAGCAGTACTTC.

The rearrangement links TRBV30 to TRBJ2-3; D might be TRBD2 (6 bases). Germline lookup yields CDR1 GTSNPN and CDR2 SVGIG (reference sequence). The CDR3 runs 15 residues. The ends were cut back, 5 bases at V and 2 bases at J, with 17 bases in the middle. CDR3 in DNA: TGTGCCTGGGCCGTCGGGGGTAGCATCACAGATACGCAGTATTTT. This encodes CAWAVGGSITDTQYF.